A single sample gave rise to the 5 T cell receptor beta chains below, sequenced in a study of OX40 agonist ivuxolimab in advanced cancers. The assay was immunoSEQ multiplex PCR, and TCRdb's table has in-frame clones only and misses some. The sample lists about 120,000 clones, approximately 90% occurring once. The source material was CD4+ or CD8+ T cells sorted from blood, sampled in a trial of the OX40 agonist ivuxolimab. The receptors here all came from an adult with an advanced solid tumor such as melanoma, head and neck, liver or kidney cancer.

The genes are TRBV19 and TRBJ1-1; no clear D. Germline-derived CDR1 and CDR2 are LNHDA and SQIVND (reference sequence). The V gene lost 6 bases and the J gene lost 6 bases, with 14 bases spanning the gap. This CDR3 has 13 amino acids. The CDR3 nucleotides read TGTGCCAGTAGGAGTTTGGGAACCCCTGAAGCTTTCTTT. Translated, it gives CASRSLGTPEAFF.

The chain combines TRBV25-1 with TRBJ1-3, with D uncertain. In germline, CDR1 is MGHDK, CDR2 SYGVNS. Deletions cut 6 bases from V and 4 bases from J, with 13 bases between. The CDR3 runs to 14 residues. Here the CDR3 DNA reads TGTGCCAGCAGCGAGACCTTTGTCGGAAACACCATATATTTT. This sequence encodes CASSETFVGNTIYF.

The rearrangement links TRBV28 to TRBJ2-5; 8 bases line up with TRBD1. V lost 6 bases to trimming and J lost 7 bases; unmatched junction nucleotides: 10. The CDR3 spans 14 residues. Germline loops: CDR1 MDHEN, CDR2 SYDVKM. CDR3 in DNA: TGTGCCAGCAGCTTCGGGACAGGCGTGTGGACCCAGTACTTC. Translated, it gives CASSFGTGVWTQYF.

V gene TRBV5-6 combines with J gene TRBJ2-7, with D perhaps matching TRBD1 or TRBD2 (5 bases each). The germline V and J ends were trimmed by 4 bases and 3 bases, with 23 bases remaining between them. This CDR3 is 17 amino acids long. Germline lookup yields CDR1 SGHDT and CDR2 YYEEEE. The CDR3 loop reads CASSAPVGVQAGYEQYF. CDR3 sequence (DNA): TGTGCCAGCAGCGCCCCGGTAGGGGTTCAGGCGGGCTACGAGCAGTACTTC. Filled out from reference TRBV5-6 and TRBJ2-7, the complete variable domain reads DAGVTQSPTHLIKTRGQQVTLRCSPKSGHDTVSWYQQALGQGPQFIFQYYEEEERQRGNFPDRFSGHQFPNYSSELNVNALLLGDSALYLCASSAPVGVQAGYEQYFGPGTRLTVT.

The chain uses TRBV2 and TRBJ1-6; TRBD1 might be the D (5 bases). CDR1 and CDR2 (germline): SNHLY, FYNNEI. Trimming pared 9 bases from V and 7 bases from J, leaving 10 bases between. This CDR3 has 12 residues. This chain's CDR3 is CARTPGNSPLHF. In DNA, the CDR3 is TGTGCCAGGACACCAGGGAATTCACCCCTCCACTTT.